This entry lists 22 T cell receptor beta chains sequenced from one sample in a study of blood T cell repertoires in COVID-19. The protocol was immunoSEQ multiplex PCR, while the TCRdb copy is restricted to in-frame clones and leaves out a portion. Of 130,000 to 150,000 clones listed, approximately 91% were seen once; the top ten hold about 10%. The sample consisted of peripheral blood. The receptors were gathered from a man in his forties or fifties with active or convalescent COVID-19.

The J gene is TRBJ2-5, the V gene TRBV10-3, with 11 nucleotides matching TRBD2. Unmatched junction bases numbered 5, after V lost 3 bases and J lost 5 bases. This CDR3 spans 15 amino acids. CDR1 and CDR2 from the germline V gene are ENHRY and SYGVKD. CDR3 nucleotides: TGTGCCATCAGTGAACTAGCGGGGGTTGTGGAGACCCAGTACTTC. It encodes CAISELAGVVETQYF.

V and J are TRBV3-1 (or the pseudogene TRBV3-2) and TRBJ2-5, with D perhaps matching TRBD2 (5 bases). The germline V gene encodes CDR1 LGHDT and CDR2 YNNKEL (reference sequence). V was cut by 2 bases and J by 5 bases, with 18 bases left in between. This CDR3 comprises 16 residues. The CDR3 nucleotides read TGTGCCAGCAGCCAATGGACCTTACCCAAGCGGGAGACCCAGTACTTC. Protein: CASSQWTLPKRETQYF.

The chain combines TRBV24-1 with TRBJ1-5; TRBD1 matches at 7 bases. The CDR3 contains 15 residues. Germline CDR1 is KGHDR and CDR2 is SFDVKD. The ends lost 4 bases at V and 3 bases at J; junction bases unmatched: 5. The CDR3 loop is CATSDHGTDNQPQHF. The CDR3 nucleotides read TGTGCCACCAGTGACCACGGGACAGACAATCAGCCCCAGCATTTT.

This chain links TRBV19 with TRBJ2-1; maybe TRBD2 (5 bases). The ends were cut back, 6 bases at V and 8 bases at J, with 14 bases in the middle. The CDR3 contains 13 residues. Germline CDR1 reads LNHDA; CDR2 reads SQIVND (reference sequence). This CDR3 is CASRALGLDEQFF. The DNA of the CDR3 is TGTGCCAGTAGAGCCCTCGGACTTGATGAGCAGTTCTTC.

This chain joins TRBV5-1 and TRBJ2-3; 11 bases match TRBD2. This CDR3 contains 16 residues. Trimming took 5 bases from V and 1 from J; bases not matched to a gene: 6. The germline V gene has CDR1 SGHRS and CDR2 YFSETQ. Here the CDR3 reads CASSQLAGVGTDTQYF. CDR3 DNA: TGCGCCAGCAGTCAACTAGCGGGAGTTGGCACAGATACGCAGTATTTT.

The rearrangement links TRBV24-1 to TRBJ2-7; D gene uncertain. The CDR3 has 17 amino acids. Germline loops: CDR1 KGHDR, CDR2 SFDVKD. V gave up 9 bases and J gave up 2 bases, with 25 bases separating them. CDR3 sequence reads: CATYETAEARKTYEQYF. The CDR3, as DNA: TGTGCCACCTACGAAACCGCAGAGGCGCGGAAAACCTACGAGCAGTACTTC.

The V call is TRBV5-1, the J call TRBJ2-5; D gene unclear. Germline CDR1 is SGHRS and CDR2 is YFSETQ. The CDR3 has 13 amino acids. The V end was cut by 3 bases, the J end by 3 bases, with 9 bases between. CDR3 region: CASSWPNKETQYF. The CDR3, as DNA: TGCGCCAGCAGCTGGCCAAACAAAGAGACCCAGTACTTC.

CDR3 protein: CASSYSSSGRAIGELFF. In DNA, the CDR3 is TGTGCCAGCAGTTACTCCTCTAGCGGGAGGGCCATCGGGGAGCTGTTTTTT. The V call is TRBV28, the J call TRBJ2-2, with TRBD2 matching over 12 bases. V trimming: 4 bases; J trimming: 7 bases; junction bases outside the gene matches: 10. The CDR3 spans 17 residues. Germline CDR1 and CDR2: MDHEN and SYDVKM.

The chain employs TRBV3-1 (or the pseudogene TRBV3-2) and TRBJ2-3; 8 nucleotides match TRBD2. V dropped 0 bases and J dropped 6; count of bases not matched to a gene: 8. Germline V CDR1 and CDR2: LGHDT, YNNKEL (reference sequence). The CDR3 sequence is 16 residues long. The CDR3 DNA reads TGTGCCAGCAGCCAAGATCCGGCGGGAGGTCGGGATACGCAGTATTTT. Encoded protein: CASSQDPAGGRDTQYF.

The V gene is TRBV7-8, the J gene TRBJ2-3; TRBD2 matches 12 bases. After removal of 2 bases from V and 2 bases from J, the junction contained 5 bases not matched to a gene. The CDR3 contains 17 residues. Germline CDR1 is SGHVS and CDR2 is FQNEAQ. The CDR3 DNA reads TGTGCCAGCAGCTTACGACTAGCGGGGGCTTTCACAGATACGCAGTATTTT. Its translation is CASSLRLAGAFTDTQYF.

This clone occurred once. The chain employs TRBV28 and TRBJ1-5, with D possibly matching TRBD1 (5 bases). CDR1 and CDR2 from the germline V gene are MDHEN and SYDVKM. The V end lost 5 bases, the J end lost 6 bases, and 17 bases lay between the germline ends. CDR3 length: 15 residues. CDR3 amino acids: CASSPPGGGTQPQHF. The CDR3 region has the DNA TGTGCCAGCAGTCCTCCTGGGGGGGGGACTCAGCCCCAGCATTTT.

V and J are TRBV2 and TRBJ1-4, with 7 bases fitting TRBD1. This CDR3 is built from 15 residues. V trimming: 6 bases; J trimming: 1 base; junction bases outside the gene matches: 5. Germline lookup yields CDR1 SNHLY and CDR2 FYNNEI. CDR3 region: CASRQTGETNEKLFF. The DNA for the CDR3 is TGTGCCAGCAGGCAAACAGGGGAAACTAATGAAAAACTGTTTTTT. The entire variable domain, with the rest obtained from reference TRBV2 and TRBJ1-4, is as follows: EPEVTQTPSHQVTQMGQEVILRCVPISNHLYFYWYRQILGQKVEFLVSFYNNEISEKSEIFDDQFSVERPDGSNFTLKIRSTKLEDSAMYFCASRQTGETNEKLFFGSGTQLSVL.

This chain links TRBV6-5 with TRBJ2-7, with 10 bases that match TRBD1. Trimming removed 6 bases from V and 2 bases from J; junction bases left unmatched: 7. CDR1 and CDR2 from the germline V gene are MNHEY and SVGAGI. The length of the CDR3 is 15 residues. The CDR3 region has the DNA TGTGCCAGCAGCCCGGGACAGGGGAGGACCTACGAGCAGTACTTC. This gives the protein CASSPGQGRTYEQYF.

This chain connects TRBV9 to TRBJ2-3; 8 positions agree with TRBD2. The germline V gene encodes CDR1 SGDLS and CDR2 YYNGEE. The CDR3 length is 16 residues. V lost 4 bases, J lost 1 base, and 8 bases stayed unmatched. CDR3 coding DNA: TGTGCCAGCAGCCCCCGGGGAGCGGGAGGCACAGATACGCAGTATTTT. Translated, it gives CASSPRGAGGTDTQYF. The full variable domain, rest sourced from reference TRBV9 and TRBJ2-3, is DSGVTQTPKHLITATGQRVTLRCSPRSGDLSVYWYQQSLDQGLQFLIQYYNGEERAKGNILERFSAQQFPDLHSELNLSSLELGDSALYFCASSPRGAGGTDTQYFGPGTRLTVL.

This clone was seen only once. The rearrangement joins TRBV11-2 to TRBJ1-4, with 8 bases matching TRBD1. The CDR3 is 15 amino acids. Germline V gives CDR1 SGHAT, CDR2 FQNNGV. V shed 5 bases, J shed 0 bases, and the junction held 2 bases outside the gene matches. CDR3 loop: CASSPTGATNEKLFF. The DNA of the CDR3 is TGTGCCAGCAGCCCGACAGGGGCAACTAATGAAAAACTGTTTTTT. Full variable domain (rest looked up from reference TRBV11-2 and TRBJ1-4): EAGVAQSPRYKIIEKRQSVAFWCNPISGHATLYWYQQILGQGPKLLIQFQNNGVVDDSQLPKDRFSAERLKGVDSTLKIQPAKLEDSAVYLCASSPTGATNEKLFFGSGTQLSVL.

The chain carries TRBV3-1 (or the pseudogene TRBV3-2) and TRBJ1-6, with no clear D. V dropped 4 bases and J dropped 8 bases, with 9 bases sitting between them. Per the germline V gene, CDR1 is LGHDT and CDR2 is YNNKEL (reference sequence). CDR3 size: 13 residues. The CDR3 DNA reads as TGTGCCAGCAGCCCCCTTCCGGATTCACCCCTCCACTTT. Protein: CASSPLPDSPLHF.

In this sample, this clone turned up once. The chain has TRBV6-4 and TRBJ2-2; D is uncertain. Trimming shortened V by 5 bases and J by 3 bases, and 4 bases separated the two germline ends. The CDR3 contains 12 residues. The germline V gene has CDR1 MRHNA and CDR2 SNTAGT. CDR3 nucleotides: TGTGCCAGCAGTCTTGACACCGGGGAGCTGTTTTTT. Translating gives CASSLDTGELFF.

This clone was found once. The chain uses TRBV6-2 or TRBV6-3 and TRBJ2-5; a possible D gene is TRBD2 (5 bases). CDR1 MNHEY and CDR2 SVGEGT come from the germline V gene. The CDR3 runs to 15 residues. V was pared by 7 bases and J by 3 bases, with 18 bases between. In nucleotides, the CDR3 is TGTGCCAGCACCCCCCTAGCCGGGTGGGAAGAGACCCAGTACTTC. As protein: CASTPLAGWEETQYF.

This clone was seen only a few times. CDR3 region: CASRSSGRISYEQYF. CDR3 DNA sequence: TGTGCCAGCAGAAGTAGCGGGAGGATATCCTACGAGCAGTACTTC. The chain joins TRBV28 to TRBJ2-7; TRBD2 agrees at 10 bases. After removal of 6 bases from V and 1 base from J, the junction contained 6 bases not matched to a gene. The CDR3 covers 15 residues. Germline lookup yields CDR1 MDHEN and CDR2 SYDVKM. Combining the CDR3 with reference TRBV28 and TRBJ2-7 gives the whole variable domain DVKVTQSSRYLVKRTGEKVFLECVQDMDHENMFWYRQDPGLGLRLIYFSYDVKMKEKGDIPEGYSVSREKKERFSLILESASTNQTSMYLCASRSSGRISYEQYFGPGTRLTVT.

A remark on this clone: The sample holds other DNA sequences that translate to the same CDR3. The CDR3: CAISGGQGKNYGYTF. The DNA of the CDR3 is TGTGCCATCAGCGGCGGACAGGGGAAAAACTATGGCTACACCTTC. This chain connects TRBV10-3 to TRBJ1-2; 9 bases agree with TRBD1. Looked up from germline, CDR1 is ENHRY and CDR2 is SYGVKD. The trim removed 6 bases at V and 2 bases at J, leaving 7 bases unmatched. The CDR3 loop spans 15 amino acids.

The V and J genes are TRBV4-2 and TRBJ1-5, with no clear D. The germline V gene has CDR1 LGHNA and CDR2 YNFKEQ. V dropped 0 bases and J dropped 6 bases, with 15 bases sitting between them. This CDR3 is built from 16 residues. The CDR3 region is CASSQDLSRIFQPQHF. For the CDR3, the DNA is TGTGCCAGCAGCCAAGATCTGTCCAGGATTTTTCAGCCCCAGCATTTT.

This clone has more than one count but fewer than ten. The CDR3 loop reads CASSPDRNQPQHF. In DNA, the CDR3 is TGTGCCAGCAGTCCGGACAGGAATCAGCCCCAGCATTTT. The chain combines TRBV6-2 or TRBV6-3 with TRBJ1-5; 7 nucleotides agree with TRBD1. Per germline, CDR1 MNHEY and CDR2 SVGEGT. Trimming at V came to 5 bases and at J to 4 bases, leaving 2 bases not matched to a gene. The CDR3 has 13 amino acids.